The sequence of this TCR beta chain was determined in a study of blood T cell repertoires in COVID-19. V shed 1 base, J shed 5 bases, and the junction held 7 bases outside the gene matches. The CDR3 runs 15 residues. The V gene's germline CDR1 is MNHEY and CDR2 SMNVEV (reference sequence). Generated by immunoSEQ multiplex PCR, the TCRdb table keeps only in-frame clones and is missing some. Here the sample spans 230,000 or so clones, around 88% being singletons. The TCR originated in a man aged 35 to 55 with active or convalescent COVID-19. Sequenced material: peripheral blood. The chain is built from TRBV27 and TRBJ1-1; TRBD1 matches 7 bases. As DNA, the CDR3 is TGTGCCAGCAGTTTATTGAGGGGGCGAGGAACTGAAGCTTTCTTT. This codes for CASSLLRGRGTEAFF.